These 13 T cell receptor beta chains were sequenced from one sample in a study of blood T cell repertoires in COVID-19. Here immunoSEQ multiplex PCR was the method, and the copy in TCRdb shows in-frame clones only, minus some. The table lists fewer than 200,000 clones, 88% of them singletons. The sequencing sample was made of PBMCs or T cells enriched from blood (not recorded which). The receptors come from a woman aged 18-35 years who had recovered from COVID-19.

The chain recombines TRBV5-6 with TRBJ1-2; 7 nucleotides agree with TRBD1. This CDR3 region has 15 residues. The ends lost 4 bases at V and 5 bases at J; junction bases unmatched: 11. Germline CDR1 SGHDT, CDR2 YYEEEE. In DNA form, the CDR3 reads TGTGCCAGCAGCGGAGGACCGGGACAGAAGTATGGCTACACCTTC. Protein: CASSGGPGQKYGYTF.

The chain combines TRBV29-1 with TRBJ2-1, with a tentative D call TRBD1 (5 bases). The CDR3 is 13 amino acids. Germline-derived CDR1 and CDR2 are SQVTM and ANQGSEA. V lost 3 bases, J lost 2 bases, and 8 bases lay in between. The CDR3 spells CSVDGQAYNEQFF. The CDR3 bases are TGCAGCGTTGACGGACAAGCCTACAATGAGCAGTTCTTC.

This chain connects TRBV7-9 to TRBJ2-7; D gene ambiguous. Per the germline V gene, CDR1 is SEHNR and CDR2 is FQNEAQ (reference sequence). The CDR3 runs to 15 residues. V shed 5 bases and J shed 0 bases, with 14 bases lying between them. CDR3 sequence: CASSPSTRSSYEQYF. In DNA form, the CDR3 reads TGTGCCAGCAGCCCCAGCACAAGGAGCTCCTACGAGCAGTACTTC.

The CDR3 region has the DNA TGTGCCAGCAGTTATTTCGGGACAGATGAAGCTTTCTTT. Translating it yields CASSYFGTDEAFF. This chain joins TRBV6-5 and TRBJ1-1, with TRBD1 identical over 7 bases. The CDR3 totals 13 residues. CDR1 is MNHEY and CDR2 is SVGAGI in the germline V gene. The junction had 5 bases not matched to a gene; V was cut back by 3 bases and J by 7 bases.

The rearrangement uses TRBV6-5 and TRBJ1-2, with TRBD1 identical over 7 bases. The germline CDR1 and CDR2 sequences are MNHEY and SVGAGI. With V trimmed by 6 bases and J by 1 base, 2 bases remained unmatched. This CDR3 has 13 amino acids. This chain's CDR3 is CASRDRFNYGYTF. In nucleotides, the CDR3 is TGTGCCAGCAGGGACAGGTTTAACTATGGCTACACCTTC.

The genes are TRBV5-1 and TRBJ2-7, with a weak D call TRBD2 (5 bases). The CDR3 runs to 16 residues. CDR1 is SGHRS, CDR2 YFSETQ, per germline. V shed 2 bases and J shed 2 bases, with 17 bases lying between them. The DNA for the CDR3 is TGCGCCAGCAGCTTCTCGGGCCAGCGGTACGCCTACGAGCAGTACTTC. This encodes CASSFSGQRYAYEQYF.

The genes are TRBV6-5 and TRBJ1-3; D gene ambiguous. Trimming pared 2 bases from V and 0 bases from J, leaving 11 bases between. Germline V lookup: CDR1 MNHEY, CDR2 SVGAGI. The CDR3 spans 16 residues. The CDR3 bases are TGTGCCAGCAGTTACCGGCACCCAGGCTCTGGAAACACCATATATTTT. This codes for CASSYRHPGSGNTIYF.

The chain has TRBV6-5 and TRBJ2-1; TRBD2 aligns across 10 bases. Germline lookup yields CDR1 MNHEY and CDR2 SVGAGI. The CDR3 extends over 15 amino acids. With 6 bases clipped from V and 4 bases from J, the junction kept 6 bases outside the gene matches. CDR3 in amino acids: CASRGLSGGYNEQFF. The CDR3 nucleotides read TGTGCCAGCAGGGGACTTAGCGGGGGGTACAATGAGCAGTTCTTC.

This clone has a single count. The chain is built from TRBV5-1 and TRBJ2-3; TRBD2 matches at 13 bases. Germline V gene lookup returns CDR1 SGHRS and CDR2 YFSETQ. The CDR3 consists of 17 residues. V gave up 0 bases and J gave up 4 bases; unmatched junction bases: 5. In nucleotides, the CDR3 is TGCGCCAGCAGCTTGGCCGGGACTAGCGGGGTCTCAGATACGCAGTATTTT. Translated: CASSLAGTSGVSDTQYF.

This clone was observed once. The CDR3 region is CASDRSGTYNEQFF. CDR3 nucleotides: TGTGCCAGCGACCGCTCGGGAACTTACAATGAGCAGTTCTTC. The J gene is TRBJ2-1, the V gene TRBV3-1 (or the pseudogene TRBV3-2); the D gene is possibly TRBD2 (5 bases). CDR3 size: 14 residues. V lost 8 bases, J lost 4 bases, and 15 bases lay in between. Germline V lookup: CDR1 LGHDT, CDR2 YNNKEL (reference sequence).

In this sample, this clone turned up a few times. CDR3: CASSFSTGPGGQYF. CDR3 DNA: TGTGCCAGCAGTTTTTCGACAGGACCTGGGGGGCAGTACTTC. This chain uses TRBV7-2 with TRBJ2-7; D may be TRBD1 (6 bases). This CDR3 is built from 14 residues. The V end lost 6 bases, the J end lost 9 bases, and 21 bases lay between the germline ends. Germline loops: CDR1 SGHTA, CDR2 FQGNSA. Full variable domain (remainder filled in from reference TRBV7-2 and TRBJ2-7): GAGVSQSPSNKVTEKGKDVELRCDPISGHTALYWYRQSLGQGLEFLIYFQGNSAPDKSGLPSDRFSAERTGGSVSTLTIQRTQQEDSAVYLCASSFSTGPGGQYFGPGTRLTVT.

V usage is TRBV6-5 and J usage is TRBJ2-4; 7 bases fit TRBD2. The CDR3 has 11 amino acids. Germline V gene data show CDR1 as MNHEY and CDR2 as SVGAGI. Trimming removed 6 bases from V and 10 bases from J; junction bases left unmatched: 3. The CDR3 DNA follows: TGTGCCAGCAGCCAGGGAGGGATTCAGTACTTC. Encoded protein: CASSQGGIQYF.

V and J are TRBV10-1 and TRBJ2-7, with D possibly being TRBD1 (6 bases). Deletions cut 3 bases from V and 3 bases from J, with 12 bases between. CDR1 is WNHNN and CDR2 is SYGVQD in the germline V gene (reference sequence). The CDR3 contains 14 residues. CDR3 residues: CASSDEGGNYEQYF. The CDR3 DNA sequence: TGCGCCAGCAGTGATGAAGGGGGAAACTACGAGCAGTACTTC.